What follows are 15 T cell receptor beta chains derived from one specimen sequenced in a study of shared clonotypes between healthy human individuals. The repertoire was sequenced with immunoSEQ multiplex PCR; TCRdb's copy has only in-frame clones and lacks some. The sample yields about 1,500,000 clones, roughly 96% seen once. The sample consisted of naive CD4+ T cells sorted from blood. Indicated subset: CD45RA+ positively selected. All receptors derive from a man aged 25-45 years in good health.

The chain couples TRBV28 to TRBJ1-2; D gene unclear. Deletions cut 6 bases from V and 2 bases from J, with 10 bases between. The CDR3 length is 13 residues. Germline CDR1 is MDHEN and CDR2 is SYDVKM. CDR3 sequence (DNA): TGTGCCAGCAGGGAGGTTGGGAACTATGGCTACACCTTC. It specifies CASREVGNYGYTF.

This clone was detected once. The chain is built from TRBV2 and TRBJ2-7; D is perhaps TRBD2 (5 bases). The CDR3 has 13 amino acids. V lost 2 bases, J lost 6 bases, and 11 bases lay in between. In germline, CDR1 is SNHLY, CDR2 FYNNEI. CDR3 bases: TGTGCCAGCAGTGAATCCTATACTAGCGAGCAGTACTTC. Its protein is CASSESYTSEQYF. The entire variable domain, with the rest obtained from reference TRBV2 and TRBJ2-7, is as follows: EPEVTQTPSHQVTQMGQEVILRCVPISNHLYFYWYRQILGQKVEFLVSFYNNEISEKSEIFDDQFSVERPDGSNFTLKIRSTKLEDSAMYFCASSESYTSEQYFGPGTRLTVT.

V is TRBV10-2 and J is TRBJ2-1; 8 nucleotides line up with TRBD2. The CDR3 sequence is 15 residues long. V was clipped by 4 bases and J by 4 bases; unmatched bases: 6. Germline values: CDR1 WSHSY, CDR2 SAAADI. The CDR3 protein is CASSVGSGAYNEQFF. The CDR3, as DNA: TGCGCCAGCAGTGTAGGTAGCGGGGCTTACAATGAGCAGTTCTTC.

This chain joins TRBV10-2 and TRBJ2-1, with 10 bases aligning to TRBD2. CDR1 is WSHSY, CDR2 SAAADI, per germline. CDR3 length equals 16 residues. After removal of 3 bases from V and 4 bases from J, the junction contained 6 bases not matched to a gene. CDR3 in DNA: TGCGCCAGCAGTGAAGCTAGCGGGAGTTCGTACAATGAGCAGTTCTTC. This gives the protein CASSEASGSSYNEQFF.

The chain combines TRBV5-4 with TRBJ2-7; maybe TRBD2 (6 bases). The CDR3 is 13 amino acids. V lost 0 bases to trimming and J lost 6 bases, with 10 bases between them. CDR1 is SGHNT and CDR2 is YYREEE in the germline V gene (reference sequence). The chain's CDR3 is CASSLAGSTEQYF. The CDR3 DNA reads TGTGCCAGCAGCTTGGCCGGGAGCACCGAGCAGTACTTC. The entire variable domain, with the rest obtained from reference TRBV5-4 and TRBJ2-7, is as follows: ETGVTQSPTHLIKTRGQQVTLRCSSQSGHNTVSWYQQALGQGPQFIFQYYREEENGRGNFPPRFSGLQFPNYSSELNVNALELDDSALYLCASSLAGSTEQYFGPGTRLTVT.

In its sample, this clone was seen once. The gene calls are TRBV7-8 and TRBJ1-4; 8 positions match TRBD1. With V trimmed by 2 bases and J by 11 bases, 7 bases remained unmatched. Germline V lookup: CDR1 SGHVS, CDR2 FQNEAQ. This CDR3 comprises 14 residues. This chain's CDR3 is CASSLLAGGWKLFF. Here the CDR3 DNA reads TGTGCCAGCAGCTTATTGGCAGGGGGCTGGAAACTGTTTTTT.

This chain connects TRBV20-1 to TRBJ1-1; D gene unclear. The V end was cut by 7 bases, the J end by 6 bases, with 12 bases between. The CDR3 loop spans 11 amino acids. Germline V gives CDR1 DFQATT, CDR2 SNEGSKA (reference sequence). CDR3 loop: CSVREIPEAFF. The CDR3 nucleotides are TGCAGTGTTCGGGAGATACCTGAAGCTTTCTTT.

This clone was observed a single time. This sequence joins TRBV7-9 and TRBJ1-1; D might be TRBD1 (5 bases). Trimming removed 8 bases at V and 0 bases at J, with 16 bases between. The CDR3 covers 15 residues. Germline V gene data show CDR1 as SEHNR and CDR2 as FQNEAQ (reference sequence). The DNA of the CDR3 is TGTGCCAGCTCCCATATCAGGGCGATGAACACTGAAGCTTTCTTT. Translated: CASSHIRAMNTEAFF.

This chain links TRBV5-4 with TRBJ1-1; D gene uncertain. The CDR3 length is 13 residues. Trimming took 2 bases from V and 1 from J, leaving 6 bases between them. Germline lookup yields CDR1 SGHNT and CDR2 YYREEE (reference sequence). CDR3 amino acids: CASSFRQNTEAFF. The CDR3 DNA reads TGTGCCAGCAGCTTCCGGCAGAACACTGAAGCTTTCTTT.

The chain combines TRBV19 with TRBJ2-7, with D tentatively TRBD1 (5 bases). There are 15 residues in the CDR3. CDR1 and CDR2 from the germline V gene are LNHDA and SQIVND (reference sequence). V shed 7 bases and J shed 3 bases, with 19 bases lying between them. Here the CDR3 reads CASTRDSLGVYEQYF. CDR3 nucleotide sequence: TGTGCCAGTACCAGAGACAGCCTTGGGGTCTACGAGCAGTACTTC. The complete variable domain, with remaining parts taken from reference TRBV19 and TRBJ2-7, reads DGGITQSPKYLFRKEGQNVTLSCEQNLNHDAMYWYRQDPGQGLRLIYYSQIVNDFQKGDIAEGYSVSREKKESFPLTVTSAQKNPTAFYLCASTRDSLGVYEQYFGPGTRLTVT.

The chain recombines TRBV6-5 with TRBJ2-7; 7 bases match TRBD2. V lost 2 bases and J lost 1; bases outside the gene matches: 5. This CDR3 comprises 15 residues. CDR1 MNHEY and CDR2 SVGAGI come from the germline V gene. In DNA form, the CDR3 reads TGTGCCAGCAGTTACAAGGCGGGAGTGTCCTACGAGCAGTACTTC. Translation gives CASSYKAGVSYEQYF.

The chain is built from TRBV7-9 and TRBJ1-2, with 8 bases matching TRBD1. The CDR3 length is 16 residues. Germline trimming cut 4 bases from V and 6 bases from J; bases unmatched to any gene: 13. The germline V gene has CDR1 SEHNR and CDR2 FQNEAQ (reference sequence). The CDR3 reads CASSSPGTGFSDGYTF. Written as DNA, the CDR3 is TGTGCCAGCAGCTCCCCCGGGACAGGTTTTTCTGATGGCTACACCTTC. The whole variable domain, filled in from reference TRBV7-9 and TRBJ1-2, reads DTGVSQNPRHKITKRGQNVTFRCDPISEHNRLYWYRQTLGQGPEFLTYFQNEAQLEKSRLLSDRFSAERPKGSFSTLEIQRTEQGDSAMYLCASSSPGTGFSDGYTFGSGTRLTVV.

The chain uses TRBV2 and TRBJ2-1; D possibly uses TRBD1 or TRBD2 (6 bases each). CDR1 and CDR2 (germline): SNHLY, FYNNEI. The CDR3 is made up of 17 amino acids. Deletions cut 4 bases from V and 12 bases from J, with 28 bases between. Written as DNA, the CDR3 is TGTGCCAGCAGTGGTTGGCAGGGGTTCCGGACTACAATGGGGCAGTTCTTC. Its protein product is CASSGWQGFRTTMGQFF.

The chain has TRBV9 and TRBJ2-3; no reliable D call. The germline V gene encodes CDR1 SGDLS and CDR2 YYNGEE. CDR3 length: 13 amino acids. Trimming cost V 0 bases and J 9 bases, with 11 bases left between them. In DNA, the CDR3 is TGTGCCAGCAGCGTAGGCGCCGGGCCAACGCAGTATTTT. Its protein is CASSVGAGPTQYF.

The DNA of the CDR3 is TGTGCCAGCAGCCCCAGACCCTGGGAGGACACTGAAGCTTTCTTT. As protein: CASSPRPWEDTEAFF. This chain joins TRBV5-5 and TRBJ1-1; D unclear. The CDR3 contains 15 residues. Germline loops: CDR1 SGHKS, CDR2 YYEKEE (reference sequence). V lost 4 bases, J lost 3 bases, and 16 bases lay in between. Full variable domain (remainder filled in from reference TRBV5-5 and TRBJ1-1): DAGVTQSPTHLIKTRGQQVTLRCSPISGHKSVSWYQQVLGQGPQFIFQYYEKEERGRGNFPDRFSARQFPNYSSELNVNALLLGDSALYLCASSPRPWEDTEAFFGQGTRLTVV.